This is a list of T cell receptor beta chains from one sample in a study of shared clonotypes between healthy human individuals. Assay: immunoSEQ multiplex PCR; the TCRdb copy retains only in-frame clones and omits some. The table records 2 million to 2.5 million clones, around 95% of them present only once. The sample was naive CD4+ T cells sorted from blood. The receptors shown here come from a man aged 18 to 29 in good health. CDR3s include the opening cysteine and the closing phenylalanine or tryptophan. D genes are given only for firm matches. Size is omitted from some rows. Given values are once, few, many or a class for expanded clones.

J gene | clone size | D gene | V gene | CDR3 DNA | CDR3 protein
TRBJ2-1 | NA | TRBD2 | TRBV4-2 | TGTGCCAGCAGCCAGGCTCCCGGGACTAACCTCAATGAGCAGTTCTTC | CASSQAPGTNLNEQFF
TRBJ1-4 | NA | NA | TRBV7-9 | TGTGCCAGCAGCCCGCGGGACGGTAATGAAAAACTGTTTTTT | CASSPRDGNEKLFF
TRBJ1-1 | NA | TRBD1 | TRBV10-1 | TGCGCCAGCAGTTCCGGGACAGGGGGCTATACTGAAGCTTTCTTT | CASSSGTGGYTEAFF
TRBJ1-5 | NA | NA | TRBV30 | TGTGCCTGGAGTAGGCACCCGAGCAATCAGCCCCAGCATTTT | CAWSRHPSNQPQHF
TRBJ2-2 | NA | TRBD1 | TRBV10-3 | TGTGCCATCAGCCCCGACAGGGGGCAGACCGGGGAGCTGTTTTTT | CAISPDRGQTGELFF
TRBJ1-6 | NA | TRBD1 | TRBV27 | TGTGCCAGCAGTCCCCGACAGGGGCCCTTATATAATTCACCCCTCCACTTT | CASSPRQGPLYNSPLHF
TRBJ2-1 | NA | NA | TRBV7-3 | TGTGCCAGCAGCTTACAACCGAACAATGAGCAGTTCTTC | CASSLQPNNEQFF
TRBJ2-4 | once | TRBD1 | TRBV7-3 | TGTGCCAGCAGTCGACAAGGGACAGGCGGAGACATTCAGTACTTC | CASSRQGTGGDIQYF
TRBJ2-7 | NA | TRBD1 | TRBV6-1 | TGTGCCAGCAGGGGACAGGGCTACGAGCAGTACTTC | CASRGQGYEQYF
TRBJ2-5 | NA | TRBD2 | TRBV7-2 | TGTGCCAGCAGCCCCCCGGGACTAGCGGGAGAAGGGGAGACCCAGTACTTC | CASSPPGLAGEGETQYF
TRBJ2-5 | NA | TRBD1 | TRBV14 | TGTGCCAGCAGCCCCCCCGGGACAGGGGGCCAAGAGACCCAGTACTTC | CASSPPGTGGQETQYF
TRBJ2-7 | NA | NA | TRBV11-2 | TGTGCCAGCAGCTTCCCGGGGTTGGGCAGGGACCACGAGCAGTACTTC | CASSFPGLGRDHEQYF
TRBJ2-5 | NA | NA | TRBV6-1 | TGTGCCAGCAGTGAAGTGAGCCTGGAGGGCCATCAAGAGACCCAGTACTTC | CASSEVSLEGHQETQYF
TRBJ2-6 | NA | NA | TRBV13 | TGTGCCAGCAGCTTTCCTGGGGCCAACGTCCTGACTTTC | CASSFPGANVLTF
TRBJ2-3 | once | NA | TRBV7-9 | TGTGCCAGCAGCTTAGGAGCACAGGATCCTACGCAGTATTTT | CASSLGAQDPTQYF
TRBJ2-2 | once | TRBD1 | TRBV28 | TGTGCCAGCAGTTCGGGACAGGGTTGGGAGCTGTTTTTT | CASSSGQGWELFF
TRBJ1-1 | NA | NA | TRBV30 | TGTGCCTGGAGTCCGGGGAACACTGAAGCTTTCTTT | CAWSPGNTEAFF
TRBJ1-5 | NA | TRBD1 | TRBV11-2 | TGTGCCAGCAGCCATCCCACCGGGACAGGGGGCTATCAGCCCCAGCATTTT | CASSHPTGTGGYQPQHF
TRBJ2-5 | NA | NA | TRBV5-5 | TGTGCCAGCAGCTTGGTGGTACTGGCAATCGAGACCCAGTACTTC | CASSLVVLAIETQYF
TRBJ1-2 | NA | NA | TRBV30 | TGTGCCTGGAGGGGTTTCGGCTACACCTTC | CAWRGFGYTF
TRBJ1-6 | NA | TRBD1 | TRBV30 | TGTGCCTCGGAGAGGGGACAGGGAGGTTCACCCCTCCACTTT | CASERGQGGSPLHF
TRBJ1-2 | NA | NA | TRBV9 | TGTGCCAGCAGCGTAGCACGGGGCTATGGCTACACCTTC | CASSVARGYGYTF
TRBJ1-1 | NA | NA | TRBV7-9 | TGTGCCAGCAGCTTCGGTTTTACTGAAGCTTTCTTT | CASSFGFTEAFF
TRBJ1-5 | few | TRBD1 | TRBV6-6 | TGTGCCAGCAGCCTCGGGACAGGGTCGTCGAATCAGCCCCAGCATTTT | CASSLGTGSSNQPQHF
TRBJ1-2 | NA | NA | TRBV7-2 | TGTGCCAGCAGCTTAGCGTGGGGCCAGGGGAGCGGCTACACCTTC | CASSLAWGQGSGYTF
TRBJ1-3 | NA | NA | TRBV18 | TGTGCCAGCTCCCGCTCCGGTGAATTCTCTGGAAACACCATATATTTT | CASSRSGEFSGNTIYF
TRBJ2-5 | once | NA | TRBV18 | TGTGCCAGCTCACCATCTTATCTGAACCAAGAGACCCAGTACTTC | CASSPSYLNQETQYF
TRBJ1-5 | few | NA | TRBV2 | TGTGCCAGCAGTGAATCCGGGAGCAATCAGCCCCAGCATTTT | CASSESGSNQPQHF
TRBJ2-5 | NA | TRBD1 | TRBV5-5 | TGTGCCAGCAGCACAGGGGCACCCGAGACCCAGTACTTC | CASSTGAPETQYF
TRBJ2-1 | NA | TRBD2 | TRBV15 | TGTGCCACCAGCAGAGGCGGGGGGCTCCCGAGCTCCTACAATGAGCAGTTCTTC | CATSRGGGLPSSYNEQFF
TRBJ2-7 | once | TRBD2 | TRBV29-1 | TGCAGCGTTGGGGGACTAGCCCCGGACTCCTACGAGCAGTACTTC | CSVGGLAPDSYEQYF
TRBJ2-1 | NA | NA | TRBV11-2 | TGTGCCAGCAGCTTAGCTGGCAGGAGGACCTACAATGAGCAGTTCTTC | CASSLAGRRTYNEQFF
TRBJ2-3 | NA | NA | TRBV19 | TGTGCCAGTAATACCAGGGCCGACGGTGATACGCAGTATTTT | CASNTRADGDTQYF
TRBJ1-3 | NA | NA | TRBV19 | TGTGCCAGTAGTGGGGGTACGGGAACTGGAAACACCATATATTTT | CASSGGTGTGNTIYF
TRBJ1-6 | NA | TRBD1 | TRBV27 | TGTGCCAGCAGTTCGGGACAGGTTGTAAATTCACCCCTCCACTTT | CASSSGQVVNSPLHF